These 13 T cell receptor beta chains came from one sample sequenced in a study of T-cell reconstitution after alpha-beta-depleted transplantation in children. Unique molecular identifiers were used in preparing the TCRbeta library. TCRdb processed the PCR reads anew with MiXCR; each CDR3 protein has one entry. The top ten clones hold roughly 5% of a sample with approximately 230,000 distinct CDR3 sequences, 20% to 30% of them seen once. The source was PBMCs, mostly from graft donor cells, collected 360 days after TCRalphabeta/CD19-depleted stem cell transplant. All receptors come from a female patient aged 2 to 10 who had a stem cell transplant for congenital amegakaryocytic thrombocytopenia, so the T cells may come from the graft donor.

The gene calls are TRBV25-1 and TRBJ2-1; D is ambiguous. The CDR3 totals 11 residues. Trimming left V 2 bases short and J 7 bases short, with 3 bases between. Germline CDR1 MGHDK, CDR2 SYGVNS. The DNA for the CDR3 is TGTGCCAGCAGTGAAAGGAATGAGCAGTTCTTC. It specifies CASSERNEQFF. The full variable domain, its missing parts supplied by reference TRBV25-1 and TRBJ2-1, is EADIYQTPRYLVIGTGKKITLECSQTMGHDKMYWYQQDPGMELHLIHYSYGVNSTEKGDLSSESTVSRIRTEHFPLTLESARPSHTSQYLCASSERNEQFFGPGTRLTVL.

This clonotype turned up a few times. The chain's CDR3 is CASSLRRGEKEPQHF. CDR3 nucleotides: TGTGCCAGCTCCCTTAGACGGGGGGAAAAGGAGCCCCAGCATTTT. The gene calls are TRBV18 and TRBJ1-5; tentatively, D is TRBD1 (5 bases). V was trimmed by 6 bases and J by 8 bases, leaving 20 bases between them. Germline V CDR1 and CDR2: KGHSH, LQKENI. The CDR3 loop spans 15 amino acids.

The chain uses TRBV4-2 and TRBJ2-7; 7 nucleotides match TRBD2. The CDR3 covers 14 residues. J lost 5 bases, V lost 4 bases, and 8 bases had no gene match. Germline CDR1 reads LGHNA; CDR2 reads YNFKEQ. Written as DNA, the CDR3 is TGTGCCAGCAGCCGGGACTACAGGCTCGACGAGCAGTACTTC. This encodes CASSRDYRLDEQYF.

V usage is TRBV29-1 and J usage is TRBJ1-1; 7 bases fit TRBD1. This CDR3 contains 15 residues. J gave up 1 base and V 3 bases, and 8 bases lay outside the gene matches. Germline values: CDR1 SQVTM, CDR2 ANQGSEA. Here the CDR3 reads CSVDYAWDRNTEAFF. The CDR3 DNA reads TGCAGCGTTGATTATGCGTGGGACAGGAACACTGAAGCTTTCTTT.

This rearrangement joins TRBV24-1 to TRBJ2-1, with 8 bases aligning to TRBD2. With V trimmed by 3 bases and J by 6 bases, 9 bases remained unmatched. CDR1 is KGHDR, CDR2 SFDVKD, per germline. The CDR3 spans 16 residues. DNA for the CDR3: TGTGCCACCAGTGATGACAGCGGGAGAGTCTCCAATGAGCAGTTCTTC. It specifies CATSDDSGRVSNEQFF.

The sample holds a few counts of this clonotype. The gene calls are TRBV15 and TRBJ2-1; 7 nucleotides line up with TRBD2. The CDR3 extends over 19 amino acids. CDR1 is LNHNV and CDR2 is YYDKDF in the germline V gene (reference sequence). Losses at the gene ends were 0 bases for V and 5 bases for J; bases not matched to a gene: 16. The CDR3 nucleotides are TGTGCCACCAGCAGAGATTACCCAAAGGCTAGCGGCAAACACAATGAGCAGTTCTTC. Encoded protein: CATSRDYPKASGKHNEQFF. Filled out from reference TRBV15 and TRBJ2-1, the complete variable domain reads DAMVIQNPRYQVTQFGKPVTLSCSQTLNHNVMYWYQQKSSQAPKLLFHYYDKDFNNEADTPDNFQSRRPNTSFCFLDIRSPGLGDTAMYLCATSRDYPKASGKHNEQFFGPGTRLTVL.

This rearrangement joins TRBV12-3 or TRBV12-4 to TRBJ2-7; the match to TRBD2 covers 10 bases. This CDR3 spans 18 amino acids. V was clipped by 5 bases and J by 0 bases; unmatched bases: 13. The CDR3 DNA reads TGTGCCAGCAGTCCCCAGACTAGCGGGCGGTCTTTCTCCTACGAGCAGTACTTC. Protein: CASSPQTSGRSFSYEQYF.

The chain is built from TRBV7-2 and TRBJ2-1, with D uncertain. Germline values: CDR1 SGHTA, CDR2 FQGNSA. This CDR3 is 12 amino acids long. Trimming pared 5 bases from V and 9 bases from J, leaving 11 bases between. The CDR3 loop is CASSLDDGEQFF. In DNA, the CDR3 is TGTGCCAGCAGCCTCGACGACGGTGAGCAGTTCTTC.

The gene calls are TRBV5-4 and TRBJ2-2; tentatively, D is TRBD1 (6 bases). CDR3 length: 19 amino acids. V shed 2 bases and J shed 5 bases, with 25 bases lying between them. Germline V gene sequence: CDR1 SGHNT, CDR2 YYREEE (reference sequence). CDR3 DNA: TGTGCCAGCAGCTTAGGGACACCCGTTACTTTTATGAATACCGGGGAGCTGTTTTTT. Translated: CASSLGTPVTFMNTGELFF.

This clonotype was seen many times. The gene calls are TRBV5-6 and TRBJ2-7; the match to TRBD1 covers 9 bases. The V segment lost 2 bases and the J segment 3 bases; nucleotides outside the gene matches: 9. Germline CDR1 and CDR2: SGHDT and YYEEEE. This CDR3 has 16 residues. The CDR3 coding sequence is TGTGCCAGCAGCTTCACCCCGGGACAGGGATACTACGAGCAGTACTTC. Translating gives CASSFTPGQGYYEQYF.

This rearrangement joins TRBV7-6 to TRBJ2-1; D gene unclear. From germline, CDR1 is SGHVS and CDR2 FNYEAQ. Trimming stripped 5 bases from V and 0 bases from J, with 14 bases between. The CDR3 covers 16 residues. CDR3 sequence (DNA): TGTGCCAGCAGCAATCCTTTCGGCGCCTCCTACAATGAGCAGTTCTTC. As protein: CASSNPFGASYNEQFF.

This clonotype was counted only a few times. The CDR3 DNA sequence: TGTGCCAGCAGCTGGGGACAGGTTACGACCTACGAGCAGTACTTC. Protein: CASSWGQVTTYEQYF. The gene calls are TRBV11-2 and TRBJ2-7; 8 bases agree with TRBD1. This CDR3 is built from 15 residues. From germline, CDR1 is SGHAT and CDR2 FQNNGV. With 4 bases clipped from V and 2 bases from J, the junction kept 7 bases outside the gene matches.

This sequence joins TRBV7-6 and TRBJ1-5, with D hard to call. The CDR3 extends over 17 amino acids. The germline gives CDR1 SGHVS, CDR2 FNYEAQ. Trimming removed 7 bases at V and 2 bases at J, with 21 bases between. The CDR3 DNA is TGTGCCAGCACCATCCAGTGTAAGGACGGACGCAATCAGCCCCAGCATTTT. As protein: CASTIQCKDGRNQPQHF.